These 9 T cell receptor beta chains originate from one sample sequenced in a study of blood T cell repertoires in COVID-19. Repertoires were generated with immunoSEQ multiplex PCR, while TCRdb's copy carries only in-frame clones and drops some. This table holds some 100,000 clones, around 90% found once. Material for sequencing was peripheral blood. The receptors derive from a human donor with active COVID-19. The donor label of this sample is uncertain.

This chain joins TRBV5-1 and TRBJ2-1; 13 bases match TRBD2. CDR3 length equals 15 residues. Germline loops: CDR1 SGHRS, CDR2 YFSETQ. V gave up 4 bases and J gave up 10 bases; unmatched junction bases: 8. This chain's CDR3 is CASSPASTSGGEQFF. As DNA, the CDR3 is TGCGCCAGCAGCCCAGCCTCGACTAGCGGGGGGGAGCAGTTCTTC.

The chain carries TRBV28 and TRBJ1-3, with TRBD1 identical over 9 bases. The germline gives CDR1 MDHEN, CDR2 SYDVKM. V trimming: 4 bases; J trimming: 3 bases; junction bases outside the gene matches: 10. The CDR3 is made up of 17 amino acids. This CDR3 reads CASSSPGQGLGGNTIYF. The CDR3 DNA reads TGTGCCAGCAGTTCCCCCGGACAGGGGCTGGGTGGAAACACCATATATTTT.

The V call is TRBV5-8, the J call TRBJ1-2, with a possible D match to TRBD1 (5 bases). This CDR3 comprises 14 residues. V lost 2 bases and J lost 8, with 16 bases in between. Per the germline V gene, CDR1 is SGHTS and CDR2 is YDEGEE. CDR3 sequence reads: CASSFRPGGSGYTF. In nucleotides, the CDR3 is TGTGCCAGCAGCTTTCGTCCGGGGGGGAGCGGCTACACCTTC.

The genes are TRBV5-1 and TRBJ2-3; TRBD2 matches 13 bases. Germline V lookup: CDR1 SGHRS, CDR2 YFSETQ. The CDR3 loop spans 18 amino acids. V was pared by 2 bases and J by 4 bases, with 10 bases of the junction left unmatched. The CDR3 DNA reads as TGCGCCAGCAGCTTACTCGGGACTAGCGGGGCCGCCCCAGATACGCAGTATTTT. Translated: CASSLLGTSGAAPDTQYF.

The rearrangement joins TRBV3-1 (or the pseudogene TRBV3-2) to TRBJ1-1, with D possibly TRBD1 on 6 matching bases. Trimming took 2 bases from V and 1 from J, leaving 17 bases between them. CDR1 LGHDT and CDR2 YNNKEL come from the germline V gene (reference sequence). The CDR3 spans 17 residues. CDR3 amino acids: CASSQLSLEGQNTEAFF. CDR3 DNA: TGTGCCAGCAGCCAATTGTCTTTAGAGGGACAGAACACTGAAGCTTTCTTT.

CDR3 nucleotides: TGCGCCAGCAGCCAAGAAAGAGGGTTCTTCACGCAGTATTTT. Translated, it gives CASSQERGFFTQYF. The chain combines TRBV4-1 with TRBJ2-3, with a weak D call TRBD2 (5 bases). Trimming removed 0 bases from V and 9 bases from J, with 13 bases in between. Germline CDR1 MGHRA, CDR2 YSYEKL. The CDR3 is 14 amino acids.

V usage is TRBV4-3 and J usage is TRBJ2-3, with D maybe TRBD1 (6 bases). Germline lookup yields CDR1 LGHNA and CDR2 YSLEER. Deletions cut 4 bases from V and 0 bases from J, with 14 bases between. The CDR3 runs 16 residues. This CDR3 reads CASSPGQPTSTDTQYF. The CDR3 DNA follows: TGCGCCAGCAGCCCCGGACAGCCGACAAGCACAGATACGCAGTATTTT.

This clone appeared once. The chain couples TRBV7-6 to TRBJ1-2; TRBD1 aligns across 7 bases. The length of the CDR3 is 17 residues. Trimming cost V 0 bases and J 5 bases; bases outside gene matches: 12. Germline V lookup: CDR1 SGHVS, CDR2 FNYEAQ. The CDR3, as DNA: TGTGCCAGCAGCTTAGCAGGGGGCATGTTCGAAACTTATGGCTACACCTTC. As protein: CASSLAGGMFETYGYTF.

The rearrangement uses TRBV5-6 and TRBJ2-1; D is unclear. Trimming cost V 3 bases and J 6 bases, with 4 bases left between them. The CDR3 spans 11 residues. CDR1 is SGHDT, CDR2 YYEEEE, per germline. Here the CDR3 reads CASSWANEQFF. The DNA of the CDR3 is TGTGCCAGCAGCTGGGCCAATGAGCAGTTCTTC.